The 20 T cell receptor beta chains given below trace back to one sample, sequenced in a study of metastatic and nonmetastatic thyroid tumors. All patients reached thyroid surgery having received no treatment beforehand. TCRdb used MiXCR to call clones anew from the PCR reads. The sample lists around 41,000 clones; about 13% were seen once. The source material was blood. These receptors were collected from a female donor with papillary thyroid cancer or a benign thyroid nodule (not recorded which). Some clones in this sample may be carry-over from other donors' samples.

V and J are TRBV6-1 and TRBJ1-2; D remains unclear. CDR3 length equals 13 residues. From germline, CDR1 is MNHNS and CDR2 SASEGT. The V and J ends lost 6 bases and 4 bases respectively, with 12 bases between them. CDR3 in amino acids: CASRADTSYGYTF. In DNA form, the CDR3 reads TGTGCCAGCAGGGCCGACACTTCCTATGGCTACACCTTC.

This clone was recorded a few times. The chain combines TRBV28 with TRBJ2-5, with 11 bases that match TRBD2. CDR3 length equals 16 residues. V gave up 7 bases and J gave up 1 base; unmatched junction bases: 8. Germline V gene data show CDR1 as MDHEN and CDR2 as SYDVKM. CDR3 loop: CASTLDSGRAQETQYF. As DNA, the CDR3 is TGTGCCAGCACCCTTGATAGCGGGAGGGCCCAAGAGACCCAGTACTTC.

This clone was counted ten times or more. V gene TRBV3-1 combines with J gene TRBJ2-1; possibly TRBD2 for D (5 bases). Germline CDR1 reads LGHDT; CDR2 reads YNNKEL (reference sequence). The CDR3 is made up of 12 amino acids. V was shortened by 8 bases and J by 7 bases, with 12 bases between the two germline ends. The CDR3 loop reads CASGSLGNEQFF. The CDR3 DNA follows: TGTGCCAGCGGGAGTCTCGGTAATGAGCAGTTCTTC.

With respect to this clone: Other DNA sequences of this sample code for an identical CDR3. The CDR3 region is CAWSPGYSNQPQHF. The DNA for the CDR3 is TGTGCCTGGAGCCCGGGGTATAGCAATCAGCCCCAGCATTTT. The chain uses TRBV30 and TRBJ1-5; D is uncertain. Germline V lookup: CDR1 GTSNPN, CDR2 SVGIG (reference sequence). The V gene lost 3 bases and the J gene lost 0 bases, with 9 bases spanning the gap. The CDR3 extends over 14 amino acids.

About this clone itself: This sequence may be a read error, since a much larger clone differs from it by one base. Other DNA sequences in this sample translate to the same CDR3. V gene TRBV5-5 combines with J gene TRBJ1-2; TRBD1 aligns across 9 bases. The CDR3 has 15 residues. CDR1 is SGHKS, CDR2 YYEKEE, per germline (reference sequence). The DNA of the CDR3 is TGTGCCAGCAGCCGTTCGGGACAGGGAAATTATGGCTACACATTC. Protein product: CASSRSGQGNYGYTF.

Only a few counts were recorded for this clone. Being one base from a much bigger clone, this may be a read error. The rearrangement links TRBV5-6 to TRBJ2-1; D remains ambiguous. Deletions cut 1 base from V and 5 bases from J, with 13 bases between. Per germline, CDR1 SGHDT and CDR2 YYEEEE. The CDR3 length is 15 residues. The CDR3 DNA reads TGTGCCAGCAGCTTGCAACCTAGGGTAGACAATGAGCAGTTCTTC. This codes for CASSLQPRVDNEQFF.

This clone was picked up a small number of times. This rearrangement joins TRBV27 to TRBJ2-7; TRBD2 aligns across 8 bases. The CDR3 has 12 amino acids. Looked up from germline, CDR1 is MNHEY and CDR2 is SMNVEV (reference sequence). CDR3 protein: CASRGGSYEQYF. CDR3 coding DNA: TGTGCATCACGGGGGGGATCCTACGAGCAGTACTTC.

This clone was observed many times. The chain combines TRBV30 with TRBJ2-1; D gene uncertain. V dropped 1 base and J dropped 4 bases, with 8 bases sitting between them. This CDR3 region has 13 residues. Per the germline V gene, CDR1 is GTSNPN and CDR2 is SVGIG (reference sequence). DNA for the CDR3: TGTGCCTGGAGTGCCACGCATTACAATGAGCAGTTCTTC. It encodes CAWSATHYNEQFF.

Ten or more counts support this clone. The chain has TRBV9 and TRBJ2-7; D call uncertain. CDR1 SGDLS and CDR2 YYNGEE come from the germline V gene. CDR3 length equals 13 residues. The V and J ends lost 7 bases and 6 bases respectively, with 17 bases between them. The CDR3 region is CASGGSPPGEQYF. CDR3 in DNA: TGTGCCAGCGGCGGTAGCCCCCCGGGCGAGCAGTACTTC.

This clone was seen at least ten times. The chain uses TRBV7-3 and TRBJ2-1, with D possibly matching TRBD2 (7 bases). Germline-derived CDR1 and CDR2 are SGHTA and FQGTGA. CDR3 length equals 16 residues. Trimming left V 4 bases short and J 2 bases short, with 15 bases between. CDR3 protein: CASSSAGGGAYNEQFF. The CDR3, as DNA: TGTGCCAGCAGCTCGGCCGGAGGGGGGGCCTACAATGAGCAGTTCTTC.

This clone was recorded many times. CDR3 sequence reads: CASSPQGYNEQFF. The CDR3 DNA sequence: TGTGCCAGCAGCCCCCAAGGATACAATGAGCAGTTCTTC. This chain connects TRBV3-1 to TRBJ2-1; D is unresolved. The V gene lost 4 bases and the J gene lost 4 bases, with 8 bases spanning the gap. Germline values: CDR1 LGHDT, CDR2 YNNKEL (reference sequence). CDR3 length: 13 amino acids.

Of note for this clone: One end of the junction does not line up with germline, which may come from a read error. The same CDR3 is also encoded by other DNA sequences in this sample. V is TRBV27 and J is TRBJ2-7; D might be TRBD2 (5 bases). The CDR3 runs to 15 residues. Germline loops: CDR1 MNHEY, CDR2 SMNVEV (reference sequence). CDR3 in amino acids: CASSRERSHTYEQYF. The CDR3, as DNA: TGTGCAAGCAGTCGTGAGCGGAGTCATACCTACGAGCAGTACTTC.

This clone was picked up many times. The chain carries TRBV5-1 and TRBJ2-7; 9 bases are shared with TRBD1. This CDR3 has 13 amino acids. With V trimmed by 4 bases and J by 7 bases, 6 bases remained unmatched. Germline V gene sequence: CDR1 SGHRS, CDR2 YFSETQ. As DNA, the CDR3 is TGCGCCAGCAGCCCTGGACAGGGGCGAGAGCAGTACTTC. This gives the protein CASSPGQGREQYF.

There are many counts of this clone. Distinct nucleotide sequences in the sample also encode this CDR3. The rearrangement links TRBV18 to TRBJ1-1; D uncertain. Trimming took 2 bases from V and 1 from J, leaving 14 bases between them. Germline V lookup: CDR1 KGHSH, CDR2 LQKENI. The CDR3 runs to 16 residues. The CDR3 bases are TGTGCCAGCTCACCATTTTCACTGACCCAGAACACTGAAGCTTTCTTT. It codes for CASSPFSLTQNTEAFF.

This clone was seen many times. This may come from a read error, since a much larger clone is one base off. The CDR3 does not close with the conserved phenylalanine or tryptophan, likely indicating a read error. V gene TRBV6-1 combines with J gene TRBJ1-2; a weak D match, TRBD1 (5 bases). The CDR3 extends over 14 amino acids. The V end lost 5 bases, the J end lost 1 base, and 11 bases lay between the germline ends. Germline V gives CDR1 MNHNS, CDR2 SASEGT. The CDR3 reads CASSSSQGNYGYTL. The CDR3 bases are TGTGCCAGCAGTTCATCCCAGGGTAACTATGGCTACACCCTC.

The chain has TRBV2 and TRBJ2-3; D is uncertain. The J call may be faulty, since TRBJ1-5 better matches the DNA end. Germline CDR1 SNHLY, CDR2 FYNNEI. The CDR3 consists of 12 residues. CDR3 sequence: CASTPRPDTQHF. In nucleotides, the CDR3 is TGTGCCAGCACACCCCGCCCAGATACGCAGCATTTT.

This clone was seen many times. The J gene is TRBJ2-1, the V gene TRBV3-1; weak D call: TRBD2 (6 bases). V dropped 4 bases and J dropped 6 bases, with 16 bases sitting between them. CDR1 and CDR2 from the germline V gene are LGHDT and YNNKEL (reference sequence). The CDR3 loop spans 15 amino acids. The chain's CDR3 is CASSLTRDSRNEQFF. CDR3 nucleotides: TGTGCCAGCAGCCTCACCCGGGACTCTCGCAATGAGCAGTTCTTC.

This clone was counted ten times or more. The chain carries TRBV9 and TRBJ1-1, with 10 bases identical to TRBD1. The J segment lost 6 bases and the V segment lost 4 bases, leaving 6 bases of the junction unmatched. CDR3 length: 14 residues. Germline V lookup: CDR1 SGDLS, CDR2 YYNGEE. This CDR3 is CASSNRDRGAEAFF. Written as DNA, the CDR3 is TGTGCCAGCAGCAACCGGGACAGGGGCGCTGAAGCTTTCTTT.

This clone was seen repeatedly, ten times or more. The chain employs TRBV6-1 and TRBJ1-1, with D unclear. V shed 10 bases and J shed 6 bases, with 15 bases lying between them. The CDR3 runs 12 residues. CDR1 is MNHNS, CDR2 SASEGT, per germline. The CDR3 spells CATQRNYAEAFF. DNA for the CDR3: TGTGCCACCCAGAGGAATTACGCTGAAGCTTTCTTT.

This chain joins TRBV19 and TRBJ2-1, with 7 bases fitting TRBD2. With 1 base clipped from V and 9 bases from J, the junction kept 9 bases outside the gene matches. The CDR3 sequence is 15 residues long. CDR1 is LNHDA, CDR2 SQIVND, per germline (reference sequence). The CDR3 is CASSIGVSGISEQFF. DNA for the CDR3: TGTGCCAGTAGTATAGGAGTAAGCGGGATTAGTGAGCAGTTCTTC.